The 10 T cell receptor beta chains presented below share a single source sample, sequenced in a study of vaccination and CD4 T cells after COVID-19. CD4+ T cells that had been cultured provided DNA sequenced with the Oncomine TCR Beta short-read assay. Scientists extracted genomic DNA from CD4+ T cells grown in culture. TCRdb ran MiXCR on the PCR reads and lists one entry per CDR3 protein. Among approximately 9,300 distinct CDR3 sequences listed, around 34% were seen once. Regarding treatment: roughly nine-day PBMC culture with coronavirus spike peptide pools or control peptides (ViraFEST assay). Unexposed donor CD4+ T cells predated the COVID-19 pandemic, collected 2011-2018. These receptors are not linked to any known antigen. Sequenced material: CD4+ T cells from blood, cultured in vitro. The receptor set was obtained from a human donor in good health.

This clonotype showed up just a few times. The chain uses TRBV20-1 and TRBJ1-2; a weak D match, TRBD1 (5 bases). CDR3 length: 13 amino acids. Trimming removed 5 bases from V and 6 bases from J, with 16 bases in between. Germline assignment: CDR1 DFQATT and CDR2 SNEGSKA (reference sequence). The CDR3 bases are TGCAGTGCTCCTTTGCCAGGGCGTCATGGCTACACCTTC. Translating it yields CSAPLPGRHGYTF.

The rearrangement links TRBV2 to TRBJ2-7, with D perhaps matching TRBD2 (5 bases). V shed 10 bases and J shed 0 bases, with 16 bases lying between them. CDR3 length: 14 residues. The germline gives CDR1 SNHLY, CDR2 FYNNEI. This chain's CDR3 is CATEPTGSSYEQYF. The CDR3, as DNA: TGTGCCACCGAGCCTACTGGGAGCTCCTACGAGCAGTACTTC. The full variable domain, its missing parts supplied by reference TRBV2 and TRBJ2-7, is EPEVTQTPSHQVTQMGQEVILRCVPISNHLYFYWYRQILGQKVEFLVSFYNNEISEKSEIFDDQFSVERPDGSNFTLKIRSTKLEDSAMYFCATEPTGSSYEQYFGPGTRLTVT.

This clonotype was observed a few times. The chain combines TRBV20-1 with TRBJ2-3; unclear D gene. V lost 4 bases and J 2 bases, leaving 10 bases between the germline ends. Germline CDR1 is DFQATT and CDR2 is SNEGSKA (reference sequence). The CDR3 is 13 amino acids. Here the CDR3 DNA reads TGCAGTGCTAAGGTCCCCCTCACAGATACGCAGTATTTT. This gives the protein CSAKVPLTDTQYF.

The chain employs TRBV7-6 and TRBJ2-7; TRBD2 matches at 14 bases. Germline CDR1 reads SGHVS; CDR2 reads FNYEAQ. This CDR3 is 15 amino acids long. With V trimmed by 3 bases and J by 4 bases, 2 bases remained unmatched. CDR3 in DNA: TGTGCCAGCAGCTTGGGACTAGCGGGAGCTTACGAGCAGTACTTC. Translation: CASSLGLAGAYEQYF.

The chain recombines TRBV2 with TRBJ1-5, with unresolved D. The CDR3 runs 14 residues. V lost 3 bases to trimming and J lost 5 bases, with 11 bases between them. CDR1 is SNHLY and CDR2 is FYNNEI in the germline V gene. The CDR3 DNA reads as TGTGCCAGCAGTGATGCGGCGGTTTATCAGCCCCAGCATTTT. The encoded protein is CASSDAAVYQPQHF.

In its sample, this clonotype was seen a few times. The chain recombines TRBV4-3 with TRBJ1-5; 8 bases are a match to TRBD1. Germline V gives CDR1 LGHNA, CDR2 YSLEER. Unmatched junction bases numbered 7, after V lost 8 bases and J lost 4 bases. The CDR3 is made up of 14 amino acids. CDR3 region: CASVRQGLNQPQHF. Written as DNA, the CDR3 is TGCGCCAGCGTAAGACAGGGGCTAAATCAGCCCCAGCATTTT.

This chain joins TRBV7-9 and TRBJ2-5, with 7 positions matching TRBD2. This CDR3 region has 12 residues. The J segment lost 0 bases and the V segment lost 11 bases, leaving 3 bases of the junction unmatched. Looked up from germline, CDR1 is SEHNR and CDR2 is FQNEAQ (reference sequence). CDR3 amino acids: CASGTNQETQYF. The CDR3 DNA sequence: TGTGCCTCCGGGACTAACCAAGAGACCCAGTACTTC.

This sequence joins TRBV27 and TRBJ2-1, with TRBD2 identical over 11 bases. The germline CDR1 and CDR2 sequences are MNHEY and SMNVEV (reference sequence). Trimming removed 3 bases from V and 0 bases from J; junction bases left unmatched: 4. The CDR3 is 17 amino acids. DNA of the CDR3: TGTGCCAGCAGTTTCAGCGGGACTAGCGGCTCCTACAATGAGCAGTTCTTC. Amino acids: CASSFSGTSGSYNEQFF.

This clonotype was detected a few times. The V and J genes are TRBV6-2 or TRBV6-3 and TRBJ1-5, with a tentative D call TRBD1 (5 bases). The CDR3 has 18 amino acids. Deletions cut 0 bases from V and 0 bases from J, with 15 bases between. CDR1 MNHEY and CDR2 SVGEGT come from the germline V gene. The CDR3 nucleotides are TGTGCCAGCAGTTACTCGAGCAGGGCGGGATATAGCAATCAGCCCCAGCATTTT. This sequence encodes CASSYSSRAGYSNQPQHF.

This rearrangement joins TRBV4-3 to TRBJ2-2; D is undetermined. V lost 1 base to trimming and J lost 3 bases, with 12 bases between them. The V gene's germline CDR1 is LGHNA and CDR2 YSLEER. The CDR3 has 16 amino acids. The CDR3 DNA sequence: TGCGCCAGCAGCCAAGTACGCGGAGCCTACACCGGGGAGCTGTTTTTT. It is translated as CASSQVRGAYTGELFF.